Shown below are 2 T cell receptor beta chains from a single sample sequenced in a study of T-cell reconstitution after alpha-beta-depleted transplantation in children. The TCRbeta library incorporated unique molecular identifiers. TCRdb fed the PCR reads into MiXCR, producing one record per CDR3 protein. The repertoire holds some 240,000 distinct CDR3 sequences, with more than 10% as singletons. This specimen was PBMCs from the stem cell graft donor, taken from the stem cell graft. The receptor set was obtained from a human donor who donated a stem cell graft to a child with acute lymphoblastic leukemia.

This clonotype appeared many times. The genes are TRBV28 and TRBJ2-3, with unresolved D. This CDR3 region has 11 residues. The germline CDR1 and CDR2 sequences are MDHEN and SYDVKM. Trimming pared 7 bases from V and 8 bases from J, leaving 10 bases between. CDR3: CASTTGITQYF. Written as DNA, the CDR3 is TGTGCCAGCACAACGGGTATTACGCAGTATTTT.

This clonotype was counted ten times or more. The chain is built from TRBV12-3 or TRBV12-4 and TRBJ1-1, with 8 bases aligning to TRBD1. V dropped 4 bases and J dropped 7; count of bases not matched to a gene: 8. CDR3 length: 14 residues. CDR3 protein: CASSSDRVPVEAFF. Written as DNA, the CDR3 is TGTGCCAGCAGTTCGGACAGGGTACCTGTTGAAGCTTTCTTT.